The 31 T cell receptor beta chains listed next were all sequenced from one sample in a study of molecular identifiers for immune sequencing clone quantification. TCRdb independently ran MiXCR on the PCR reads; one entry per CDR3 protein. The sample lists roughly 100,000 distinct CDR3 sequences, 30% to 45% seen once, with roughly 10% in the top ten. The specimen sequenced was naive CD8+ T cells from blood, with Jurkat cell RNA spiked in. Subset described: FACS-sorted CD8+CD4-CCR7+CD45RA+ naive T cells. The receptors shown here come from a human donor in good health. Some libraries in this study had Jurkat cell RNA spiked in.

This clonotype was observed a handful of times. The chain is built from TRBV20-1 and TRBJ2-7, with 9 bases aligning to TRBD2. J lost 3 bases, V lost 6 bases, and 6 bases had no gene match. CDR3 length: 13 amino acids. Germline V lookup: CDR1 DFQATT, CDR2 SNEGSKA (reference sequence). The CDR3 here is CSATPLAGYEQYF. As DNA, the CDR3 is TGCAGTGCCACTCCACTAGCGGGCTACGAGCAGTACTTC.

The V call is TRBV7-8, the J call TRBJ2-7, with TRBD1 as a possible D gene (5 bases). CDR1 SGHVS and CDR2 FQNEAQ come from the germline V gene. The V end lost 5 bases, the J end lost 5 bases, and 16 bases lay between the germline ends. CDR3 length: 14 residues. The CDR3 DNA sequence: TGTGCCAGCAGCCCAGGGTCCCGGTGGGACGAGCAGTACTTC. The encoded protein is CASSPGSRWDEQYF.

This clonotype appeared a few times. The CDR3 protein is CASSLDPIGNYGYTF. The DNA for the CDR3 is TGTGCCAGCAGCTTAGATCCGATAGGCAACTATGGCTACACCTTC. The chain uses TRBV11-2 and TRBJ1-2; D unresolved. Germline CDR1 reads SGHAT; CDR2 reads FQNNGV. Trimming left V 0 bases short and J 2 bases short, with 10 bases between. This CDR3 has 15 residues.

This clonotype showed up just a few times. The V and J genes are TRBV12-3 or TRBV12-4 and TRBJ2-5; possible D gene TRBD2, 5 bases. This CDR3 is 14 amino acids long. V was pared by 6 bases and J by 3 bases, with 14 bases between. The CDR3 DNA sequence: TGTGCCAGCAGCCACTGGACTCCAGAAGAGACCCAGTACTTC. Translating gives CASSHWTPEETQYF.

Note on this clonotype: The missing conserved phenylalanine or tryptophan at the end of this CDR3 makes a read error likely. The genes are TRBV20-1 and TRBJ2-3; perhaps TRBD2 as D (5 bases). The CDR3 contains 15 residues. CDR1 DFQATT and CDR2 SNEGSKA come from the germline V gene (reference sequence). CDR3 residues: CSAPSRAPSTNTQYY. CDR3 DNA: TGCAGTGCCCCCTCCCGGGCACCTAGCACAAATACGCAGTATTAT.

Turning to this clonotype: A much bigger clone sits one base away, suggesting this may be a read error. As DNA, the CDR3 is TGTGCCAGCAGCTTGGCAGCCCGAGAGACCCAGTACTTC. Translated: CASSLAARETQYF. The chain couples TRBV13 to TRBJ2-5; D is unclear. The V gene's germline CDR1 is PRHDT and CDR2 FYEKMQ (reference sequence). V was trimmed by 3 bases and J by 4 bases, leaving 9 bases between them. The CDR3 sequence is 13 residues long.

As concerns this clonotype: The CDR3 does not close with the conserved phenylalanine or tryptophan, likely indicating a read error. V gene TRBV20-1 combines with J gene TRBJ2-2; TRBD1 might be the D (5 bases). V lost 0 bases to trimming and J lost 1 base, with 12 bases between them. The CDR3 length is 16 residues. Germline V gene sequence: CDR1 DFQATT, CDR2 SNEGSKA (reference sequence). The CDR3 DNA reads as TGCAGTGCTAGAGATAAGGGGAAGAAGAACACCGGGGAGCTGTTTATT. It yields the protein CSARDKGKKNTGELFI.

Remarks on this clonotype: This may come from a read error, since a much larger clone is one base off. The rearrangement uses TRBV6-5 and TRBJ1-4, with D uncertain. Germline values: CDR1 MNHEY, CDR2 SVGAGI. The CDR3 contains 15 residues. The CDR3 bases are TGTGCCAGCAGTTATACGAGCGGAACTTATGAAAAACTGTTTTTT. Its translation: CASSYTSGTYEKLFF.

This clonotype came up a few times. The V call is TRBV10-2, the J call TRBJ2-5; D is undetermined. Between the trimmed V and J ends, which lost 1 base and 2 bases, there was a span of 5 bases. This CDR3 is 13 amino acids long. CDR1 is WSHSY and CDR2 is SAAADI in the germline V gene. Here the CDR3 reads CASSEWLQETQYF. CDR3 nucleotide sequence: TGCGCCAGCAGTGAGTGGCTTCAAGAGACCCAGTACTTC.

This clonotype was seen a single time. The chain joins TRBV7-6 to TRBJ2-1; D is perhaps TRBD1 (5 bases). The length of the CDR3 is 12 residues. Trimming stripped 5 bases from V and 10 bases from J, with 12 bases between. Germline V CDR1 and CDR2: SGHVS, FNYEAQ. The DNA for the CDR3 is TGTGCCAGCAGCCAGGGAAGGGCAGAGCAGTTCTTC. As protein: CASSQGRAEQFF.

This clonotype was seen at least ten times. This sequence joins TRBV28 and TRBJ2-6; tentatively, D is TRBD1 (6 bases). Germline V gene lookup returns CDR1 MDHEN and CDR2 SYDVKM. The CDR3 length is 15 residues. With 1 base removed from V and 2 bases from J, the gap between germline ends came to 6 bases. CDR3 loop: CASSLYRAGANVLTF. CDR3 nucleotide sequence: TGTGCCAGCAGTTTATACAGGGCTGGGGCCAACGTCCTGACTTTC.

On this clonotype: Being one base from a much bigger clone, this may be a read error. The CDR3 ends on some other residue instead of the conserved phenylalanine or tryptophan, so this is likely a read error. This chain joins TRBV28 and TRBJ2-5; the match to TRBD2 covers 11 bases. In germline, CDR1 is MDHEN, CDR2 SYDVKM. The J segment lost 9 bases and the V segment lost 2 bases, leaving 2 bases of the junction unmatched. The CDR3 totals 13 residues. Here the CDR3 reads CASSLNSGRAQYL. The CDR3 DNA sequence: TGTGCCAGCAGTTTAAATAGCGGGAGGGCCCAGTACCTC.

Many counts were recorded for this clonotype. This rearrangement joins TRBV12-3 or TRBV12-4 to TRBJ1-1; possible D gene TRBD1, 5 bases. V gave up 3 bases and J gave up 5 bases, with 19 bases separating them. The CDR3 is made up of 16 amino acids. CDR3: CASSLEVTGPFTEAFF. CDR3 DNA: TGTGCCAGCAGTTTGGAGGTTACGGGACCATTTACTGAAGCTTTCTTT.

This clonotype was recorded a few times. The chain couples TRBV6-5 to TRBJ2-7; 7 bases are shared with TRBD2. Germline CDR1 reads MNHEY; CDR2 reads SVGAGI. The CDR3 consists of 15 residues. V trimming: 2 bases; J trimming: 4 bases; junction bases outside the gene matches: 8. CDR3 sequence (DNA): TGTGCCAGCAGTTACGGGTGGGGGGGGACGTACGAGCAGTACTTC. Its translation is CASSYGWGGTYEQYF.

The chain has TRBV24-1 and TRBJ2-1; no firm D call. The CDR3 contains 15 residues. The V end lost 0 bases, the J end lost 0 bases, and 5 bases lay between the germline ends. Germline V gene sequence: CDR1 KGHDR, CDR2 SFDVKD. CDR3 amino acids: CATSDLQSSYNEQFF. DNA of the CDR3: TGTGCCACCAGTGATTTGCAAAGCTCCTACAATGAGCAGTTCTTC.

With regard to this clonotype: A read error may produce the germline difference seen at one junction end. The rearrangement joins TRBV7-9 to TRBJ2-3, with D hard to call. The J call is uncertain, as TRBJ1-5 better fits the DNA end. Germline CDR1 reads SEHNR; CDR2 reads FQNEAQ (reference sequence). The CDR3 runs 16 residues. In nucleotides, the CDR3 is TGTGCCAGCGGCTTAGGACTAGCGGCCCTCACAGATACGCAGCATTTT. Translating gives CASGLGLAALTDTQHF.

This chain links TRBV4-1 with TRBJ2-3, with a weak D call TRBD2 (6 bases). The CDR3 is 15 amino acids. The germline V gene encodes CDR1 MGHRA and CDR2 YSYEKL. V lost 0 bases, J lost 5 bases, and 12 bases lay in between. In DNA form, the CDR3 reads TGCGCCAGCAGCCAAGATCCCCGACTAGGAGATACGCAGTATTTT. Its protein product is CASSQDPRLGDTQYF.

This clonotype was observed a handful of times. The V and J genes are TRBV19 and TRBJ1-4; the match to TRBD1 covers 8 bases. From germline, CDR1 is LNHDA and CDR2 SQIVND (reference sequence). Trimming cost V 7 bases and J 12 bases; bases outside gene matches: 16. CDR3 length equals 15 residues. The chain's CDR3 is CASTGTSGGQKQLFF. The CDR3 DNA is TGTGCCAGTACGGGGACTTCAGGGGGCCAGAAGCAACTGTTTTTT.

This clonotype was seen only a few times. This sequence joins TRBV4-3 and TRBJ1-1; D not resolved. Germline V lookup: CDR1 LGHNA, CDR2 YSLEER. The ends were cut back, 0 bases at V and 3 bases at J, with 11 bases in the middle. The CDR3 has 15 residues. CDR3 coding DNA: TGCGCCAGCAGCCAAGATATGGCAGCGTACACTGAAGCTTTCTTT. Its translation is CASSQDMAAYTEAFF.

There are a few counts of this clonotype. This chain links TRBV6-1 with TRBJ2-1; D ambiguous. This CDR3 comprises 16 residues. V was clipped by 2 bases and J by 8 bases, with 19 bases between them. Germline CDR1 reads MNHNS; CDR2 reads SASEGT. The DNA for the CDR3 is TGTGCCAGCAGTGAAACATGGATGGCCCCTAACCATGAGCAGTTCTTC. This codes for CASSETWMAPNHEQFF.

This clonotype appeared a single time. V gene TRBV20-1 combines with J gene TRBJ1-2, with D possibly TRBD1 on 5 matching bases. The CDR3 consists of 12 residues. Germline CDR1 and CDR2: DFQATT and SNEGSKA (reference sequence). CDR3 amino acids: CRANTGFYGYTF. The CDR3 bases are TGCAGAGCCAATACAGGATTCTATGGCTACACCTTC.

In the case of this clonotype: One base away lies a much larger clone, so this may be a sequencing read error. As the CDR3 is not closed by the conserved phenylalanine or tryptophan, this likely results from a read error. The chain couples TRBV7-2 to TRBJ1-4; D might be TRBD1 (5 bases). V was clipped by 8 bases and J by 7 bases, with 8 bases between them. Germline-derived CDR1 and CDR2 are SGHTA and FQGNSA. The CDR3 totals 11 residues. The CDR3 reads CASFGGEKLFI. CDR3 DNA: TGTGCCAGCTTCGGGGGTGAAAAACTGTTTATT.

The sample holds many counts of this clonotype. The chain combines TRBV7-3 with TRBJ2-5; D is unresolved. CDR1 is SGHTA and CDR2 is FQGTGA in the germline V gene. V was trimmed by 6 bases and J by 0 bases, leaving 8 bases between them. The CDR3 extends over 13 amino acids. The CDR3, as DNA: TGTGCCAGCAGTCCGGCCTACCAAGAGACCCAGTACTTC. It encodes CASSPAYQETQYF. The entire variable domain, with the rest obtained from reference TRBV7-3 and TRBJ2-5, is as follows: GAGVSQTPSNKVTEKGKYVELRCDPISGHTALYWYRQSLGQGPEFLIYFQGTGAADDSGLPNDRFFAVRPEGSVSTLKIQRTERGDSAVYLCASSPAYQETQYFGPGTRLLVL.

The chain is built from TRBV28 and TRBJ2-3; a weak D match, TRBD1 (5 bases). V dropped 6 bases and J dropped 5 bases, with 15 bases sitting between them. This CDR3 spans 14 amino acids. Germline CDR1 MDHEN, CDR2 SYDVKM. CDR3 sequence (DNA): TGTGCCAGCAGCCGACTCATAGGGGTAGATACGCAGTATTTT. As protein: CASSRLIGVDTQYF.

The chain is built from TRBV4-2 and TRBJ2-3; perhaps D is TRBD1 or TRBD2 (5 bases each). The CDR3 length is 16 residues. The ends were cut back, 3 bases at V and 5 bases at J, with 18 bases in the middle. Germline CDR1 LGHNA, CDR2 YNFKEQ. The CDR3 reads CASSHPQERDGDTQYF. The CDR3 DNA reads TGTGCCAGCAGCCACCCCCAGGAACGGGACGGAGATACGCAGTATTTT.

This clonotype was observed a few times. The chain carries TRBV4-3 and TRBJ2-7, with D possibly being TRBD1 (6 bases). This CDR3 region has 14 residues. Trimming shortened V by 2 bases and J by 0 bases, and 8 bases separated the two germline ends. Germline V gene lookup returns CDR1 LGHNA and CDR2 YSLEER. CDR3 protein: CASSQWDTSYEQYF. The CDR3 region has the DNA TGCGCCAGCAGCCAATGGGACACCTCCTACGAGCAGTACTTC.

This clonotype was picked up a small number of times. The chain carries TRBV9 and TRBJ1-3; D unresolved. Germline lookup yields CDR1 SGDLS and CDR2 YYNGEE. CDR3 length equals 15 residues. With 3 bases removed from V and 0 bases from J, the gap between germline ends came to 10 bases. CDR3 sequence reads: CASSEGSNSGNTIYF. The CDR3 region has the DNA TGTGCCAGCAGCGAAGGCAGCAACTCTGGAAACACCATATATTTT.

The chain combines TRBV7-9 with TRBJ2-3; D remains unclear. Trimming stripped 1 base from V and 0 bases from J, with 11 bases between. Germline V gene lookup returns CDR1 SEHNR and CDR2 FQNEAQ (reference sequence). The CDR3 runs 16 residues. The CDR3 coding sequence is TGTGCCAGCAGCTTAGTAGACACTACTAGCACAGATACGCAGTATTTT. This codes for CASSLVDTTSTDTQYF.

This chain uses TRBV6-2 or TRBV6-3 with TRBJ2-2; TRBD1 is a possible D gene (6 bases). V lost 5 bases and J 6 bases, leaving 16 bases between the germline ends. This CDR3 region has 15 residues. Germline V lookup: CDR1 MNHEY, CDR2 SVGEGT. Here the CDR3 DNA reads TGTGCCAGCAGTGACTTACAGGGAATTGCCGGGGAGCTGTTTTTT. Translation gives CASSDLQGIAGELFF.

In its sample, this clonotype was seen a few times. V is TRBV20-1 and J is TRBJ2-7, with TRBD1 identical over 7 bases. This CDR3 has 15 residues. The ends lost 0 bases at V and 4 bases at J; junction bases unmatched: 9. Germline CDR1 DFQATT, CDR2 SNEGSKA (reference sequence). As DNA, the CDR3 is TGCAGTGCTAGAGAAGAGGGGGCCTGGTATTACGAGCAGTACTTC. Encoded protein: CSAREEGAWYYEQYF.

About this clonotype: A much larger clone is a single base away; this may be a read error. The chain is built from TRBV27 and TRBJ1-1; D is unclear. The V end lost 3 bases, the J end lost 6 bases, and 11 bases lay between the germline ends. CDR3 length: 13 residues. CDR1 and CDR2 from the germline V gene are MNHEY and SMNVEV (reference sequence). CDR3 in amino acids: CASSFNGEAEAFF. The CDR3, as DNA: TGTGCCAGCAGTTTCAACGGAGAAGCTGAAGCTTTCTTT.